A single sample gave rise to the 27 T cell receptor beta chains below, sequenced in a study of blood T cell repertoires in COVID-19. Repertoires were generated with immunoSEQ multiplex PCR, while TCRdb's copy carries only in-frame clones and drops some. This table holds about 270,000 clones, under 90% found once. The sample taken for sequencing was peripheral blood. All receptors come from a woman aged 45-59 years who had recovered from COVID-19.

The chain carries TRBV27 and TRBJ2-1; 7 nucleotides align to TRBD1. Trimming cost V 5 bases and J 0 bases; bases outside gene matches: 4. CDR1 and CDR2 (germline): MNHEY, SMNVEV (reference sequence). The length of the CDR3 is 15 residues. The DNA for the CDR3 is TGTGCCAGCAGTCCACAGGGGTACTCCTACAATGAGCAGTTCTTC. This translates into CASSPQGYSYNEQFF.

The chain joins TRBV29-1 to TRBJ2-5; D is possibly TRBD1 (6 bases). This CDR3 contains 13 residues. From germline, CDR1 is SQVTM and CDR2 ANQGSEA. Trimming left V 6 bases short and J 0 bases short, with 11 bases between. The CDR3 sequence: CSVNTGYQETQYF. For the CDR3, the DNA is TGCAGCGTCAACACAGGGTACCAAGAGACCCAGTACTTC.

CDR3 bases: TGCAGTGCTAGTGGGGTTACAGGGACGTCCTACAATGAGCAGTTCTTC. Amino acids: CSASGVTGTSYNEQFF. J is TRBJ2-1 and V is TRBV20-1, with a tentative D call TRBD1 (6 bases). Germline CDR1 and CDR2: DFQATT and SNEGSKA (reference sequence). The CDR3 covers 16 residues. V lost 3 bases, J lost 1 base, and 16 bases lay in between.

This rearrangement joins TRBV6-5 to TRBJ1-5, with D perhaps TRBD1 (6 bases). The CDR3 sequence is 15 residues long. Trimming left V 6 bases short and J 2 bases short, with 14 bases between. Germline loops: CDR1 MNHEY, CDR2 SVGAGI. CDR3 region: CASSGGAGGNQPQHF. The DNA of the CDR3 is TGTGCCAGCAGCGGCGGAGCAGGGGGCAATCAGCCCCAGCATTTT.

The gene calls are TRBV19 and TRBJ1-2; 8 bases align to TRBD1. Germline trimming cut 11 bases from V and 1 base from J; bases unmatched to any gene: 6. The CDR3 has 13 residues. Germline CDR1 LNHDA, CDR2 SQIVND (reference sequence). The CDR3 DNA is TGTGCCTCACAGGGGGGAAATAACTATGGCTACACCTTC. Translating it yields CASQGGNNYGYTF.

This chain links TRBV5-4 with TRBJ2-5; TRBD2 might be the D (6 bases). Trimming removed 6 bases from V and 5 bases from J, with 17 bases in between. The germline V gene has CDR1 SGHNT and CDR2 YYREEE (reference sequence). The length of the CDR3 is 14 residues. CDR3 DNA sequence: TGTGCCAGCACCACGGGGGTCCAGTCGGAGACCCAGTACTTC. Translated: CASTTGVQSETQYF.

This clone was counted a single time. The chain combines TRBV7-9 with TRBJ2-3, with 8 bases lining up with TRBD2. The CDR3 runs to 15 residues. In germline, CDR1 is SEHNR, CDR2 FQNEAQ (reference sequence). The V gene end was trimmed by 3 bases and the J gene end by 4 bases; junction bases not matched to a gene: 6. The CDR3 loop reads CASSFGTSIPDTQYF. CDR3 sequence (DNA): TGTGCCAGCAGCTTTGGGACTAGTATCCCAGATACGCAGTATTTT.

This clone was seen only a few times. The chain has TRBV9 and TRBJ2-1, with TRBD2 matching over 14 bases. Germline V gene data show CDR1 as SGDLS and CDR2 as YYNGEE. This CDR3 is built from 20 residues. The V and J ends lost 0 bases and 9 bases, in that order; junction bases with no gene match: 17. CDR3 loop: CASSVAVGTSGRSVWVEQFF. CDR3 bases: TGTGCCAGCAGCGTAGCGGTGGGGACTAGCGGGAGAAGTGTCTGGGTTGAGCAGTTCTTC.

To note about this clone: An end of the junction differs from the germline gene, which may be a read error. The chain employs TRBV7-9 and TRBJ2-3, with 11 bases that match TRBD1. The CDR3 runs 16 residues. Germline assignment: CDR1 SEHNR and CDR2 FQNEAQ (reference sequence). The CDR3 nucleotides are TGTGTCAGCAGCTTAGGACAGGGGGCGAGAAGAGATACGCAGTATTTT. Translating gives CVSSLGQGARRDTQYF.

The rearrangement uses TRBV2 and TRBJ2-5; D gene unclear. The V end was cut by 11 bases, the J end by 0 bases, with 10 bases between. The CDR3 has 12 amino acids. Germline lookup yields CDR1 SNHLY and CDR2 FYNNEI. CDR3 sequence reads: CAGNRDQETQYF. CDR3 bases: TGTGCCGGAAACCGGGACCAAGAGACCCAGTACTTC.

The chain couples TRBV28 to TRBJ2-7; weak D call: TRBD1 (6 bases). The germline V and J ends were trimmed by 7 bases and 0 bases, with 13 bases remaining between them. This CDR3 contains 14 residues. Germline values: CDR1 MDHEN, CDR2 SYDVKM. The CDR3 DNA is TGTGCCAGCACCACAGGGTTGAGCTCCTACGAGCAGTACTTC. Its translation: CASTTGLSSYEQYF.

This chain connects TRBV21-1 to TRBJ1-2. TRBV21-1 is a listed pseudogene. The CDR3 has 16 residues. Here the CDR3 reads CASSPLTGGVGYGYTF. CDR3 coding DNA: TGTGCCAGTTCACCCCTCACTGGAGGGGTCGGCTATGGCTACACCTTC.

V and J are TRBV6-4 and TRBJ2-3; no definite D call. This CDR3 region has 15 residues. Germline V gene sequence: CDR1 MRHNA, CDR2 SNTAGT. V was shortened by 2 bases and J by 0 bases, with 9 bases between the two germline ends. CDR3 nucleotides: TGTGCCAGCAGTGACGGCCCGTCTAGCACAGATACGCAGTATTTT. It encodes CASSDGPSSTDTQYF.

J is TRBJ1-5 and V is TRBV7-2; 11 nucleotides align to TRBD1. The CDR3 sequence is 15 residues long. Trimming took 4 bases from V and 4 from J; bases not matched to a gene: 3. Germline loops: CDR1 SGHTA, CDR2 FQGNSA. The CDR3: CASSWTGGGNQPQHF. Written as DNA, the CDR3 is TGTGCCAGCAGCTGGACAGGGGGCGGGAATCAGCCCCAGCATTTT.

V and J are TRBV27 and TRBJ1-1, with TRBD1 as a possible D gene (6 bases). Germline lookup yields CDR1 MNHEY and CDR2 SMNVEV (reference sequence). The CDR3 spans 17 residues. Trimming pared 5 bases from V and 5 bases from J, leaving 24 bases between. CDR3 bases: TGTGCCAGCAGTCTCAGCGGGGGGCTTGGGGTTTGGACTGAAGCTTTCTTT. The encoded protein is CASSLSGGLGVWTEAFF.

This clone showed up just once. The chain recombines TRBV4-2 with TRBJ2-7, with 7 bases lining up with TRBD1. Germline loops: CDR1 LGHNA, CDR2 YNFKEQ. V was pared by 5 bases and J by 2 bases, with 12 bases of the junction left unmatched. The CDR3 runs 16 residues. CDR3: CASSNRGSGTAYEQYF. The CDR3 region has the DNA TGTGCCAGCAGCAACCGAGGGTCGGGGACAGCCTACGAGCAGTACTTC.

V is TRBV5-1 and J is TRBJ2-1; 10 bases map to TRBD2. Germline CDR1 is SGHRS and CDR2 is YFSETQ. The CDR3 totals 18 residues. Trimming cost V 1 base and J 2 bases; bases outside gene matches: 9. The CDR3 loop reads CASSLRPSGGTTYNEQFF. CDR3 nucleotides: TGCGCCAGCAGCTTGAGGCCTAGCGGGGGTACTACCTACAATGAGCAGTTCTTC. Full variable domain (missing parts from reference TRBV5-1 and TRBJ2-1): KAGVTQTPRYLIKTRGQQVTLSCSPISGHRSVSWYQQTPGQGLQFLFEYFSETQRNKGNFPGRFSGRQFSNSRSEMNVSTLELGDSALYLCASSLRPSGGTTYNEQFFGPGTRLTVL.

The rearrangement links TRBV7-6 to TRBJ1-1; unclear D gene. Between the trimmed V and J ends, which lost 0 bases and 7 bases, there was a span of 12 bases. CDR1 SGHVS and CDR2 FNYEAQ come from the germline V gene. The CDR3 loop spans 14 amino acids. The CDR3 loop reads CASSLASSHVEAFF. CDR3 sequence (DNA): TGTGCCAGCAGCTTAGCTAGCAGCCATGTTGAAGCTTTCTTT.

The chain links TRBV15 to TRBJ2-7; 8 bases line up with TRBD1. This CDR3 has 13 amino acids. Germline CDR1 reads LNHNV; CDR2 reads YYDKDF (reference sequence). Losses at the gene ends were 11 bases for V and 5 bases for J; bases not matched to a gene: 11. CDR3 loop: CAPISGQVNEQYF. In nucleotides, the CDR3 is TGTGCCCCCATTTCGGGACAGGTAAACGAGCAGTACTTC.

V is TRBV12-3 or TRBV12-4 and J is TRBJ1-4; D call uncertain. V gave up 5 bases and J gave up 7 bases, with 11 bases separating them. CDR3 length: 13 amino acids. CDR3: CASSPGGSEKLFF. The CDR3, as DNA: TGTGCCAGCAGTCCCGGCGGGAGTGAAAAACTGTTTTTT.

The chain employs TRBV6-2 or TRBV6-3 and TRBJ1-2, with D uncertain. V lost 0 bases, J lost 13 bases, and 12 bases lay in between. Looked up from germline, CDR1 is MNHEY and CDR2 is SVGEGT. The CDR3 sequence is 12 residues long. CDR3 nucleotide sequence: TGTGCCAGCAGTTACTCGGTCGAGGTGGTCACCTTC. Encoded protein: CASSYSVEVVTF.

The CDR3 nucleotides are TGCGCCAGCAGCTTGGGACAGGGGAGCAATGAGCAGTTCTTC. Amino acids: CASSLGQGSNEQFF. This chain connects TRBV5-1 to TRBJ2-1; 8 nucleotides agree with TRBD1. CDR1 is SGHRS, CDR2 YFSETQ, per germline. The length of the CDR3 is 14 residues. V lost 0 bases to trimming and J lost 6 bases; unmatched junction nucleotides: 2.

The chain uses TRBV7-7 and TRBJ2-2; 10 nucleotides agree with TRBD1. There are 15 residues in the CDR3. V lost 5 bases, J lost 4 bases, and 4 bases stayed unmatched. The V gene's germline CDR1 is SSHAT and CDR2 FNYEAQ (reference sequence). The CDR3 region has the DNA TGTGCCAGCAGCCCCCGGACAGGGGGCACCGGGGAGCTGTTTTTT. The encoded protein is CASSPRTGGTGELFF.

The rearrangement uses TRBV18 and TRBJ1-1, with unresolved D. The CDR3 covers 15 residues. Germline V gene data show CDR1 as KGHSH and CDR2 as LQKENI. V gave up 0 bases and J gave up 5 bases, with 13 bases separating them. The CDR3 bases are TGTGCCAGCTCACCACCGAGGGAGACCGGAACTGAAGCTTTCTTT. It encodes CASSPPRETGTEAFF.

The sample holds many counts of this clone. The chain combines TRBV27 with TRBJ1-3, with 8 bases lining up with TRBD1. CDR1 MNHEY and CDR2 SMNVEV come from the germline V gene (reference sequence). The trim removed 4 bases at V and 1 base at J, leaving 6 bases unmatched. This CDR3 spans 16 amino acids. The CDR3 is CASSYPGQESGNTIYF. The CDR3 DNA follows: TGTGCCAGCAGTTACCCGGGACAGGAGTCTGGAAACACCATATATTTT.

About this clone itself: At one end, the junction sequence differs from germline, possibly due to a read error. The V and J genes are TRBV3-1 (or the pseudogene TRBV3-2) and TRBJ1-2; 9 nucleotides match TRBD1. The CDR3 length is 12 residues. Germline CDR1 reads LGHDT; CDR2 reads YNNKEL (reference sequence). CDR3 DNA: TGTGCCAGCAGCCAGCAGGAAAGGGACAGGGCCTTC. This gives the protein CASSQQERDRAF.

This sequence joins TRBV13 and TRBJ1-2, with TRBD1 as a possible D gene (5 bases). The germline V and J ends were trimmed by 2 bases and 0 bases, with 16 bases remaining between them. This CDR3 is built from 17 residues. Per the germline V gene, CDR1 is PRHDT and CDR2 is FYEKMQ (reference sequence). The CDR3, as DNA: TGTGCCAGCAGCTTATTCCGACCCCGACAGTCTAACTATGGCTACACCTTC. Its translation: CASSLFRPRQSNYGYTF.